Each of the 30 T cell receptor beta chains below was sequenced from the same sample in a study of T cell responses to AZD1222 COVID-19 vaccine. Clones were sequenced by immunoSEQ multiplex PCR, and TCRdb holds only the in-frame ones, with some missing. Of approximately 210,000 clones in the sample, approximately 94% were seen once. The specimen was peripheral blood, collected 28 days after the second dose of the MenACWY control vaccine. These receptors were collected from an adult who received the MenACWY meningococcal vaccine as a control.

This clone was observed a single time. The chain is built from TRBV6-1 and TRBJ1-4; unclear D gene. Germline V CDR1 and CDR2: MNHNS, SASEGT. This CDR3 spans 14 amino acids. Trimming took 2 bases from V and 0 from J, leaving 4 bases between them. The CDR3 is CASSEWSTNEKLFF. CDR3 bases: TGTGCCAGCAGTGAATGGTCAACTAATGAAAAACTGTTTTTT.

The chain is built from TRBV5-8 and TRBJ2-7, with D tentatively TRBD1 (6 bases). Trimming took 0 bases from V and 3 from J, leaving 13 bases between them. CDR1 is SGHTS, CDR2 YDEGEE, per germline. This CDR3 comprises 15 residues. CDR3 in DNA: TGTGCCAGCAGCTTGGTCGGCAGGGGATTCTACGAGCAGTACTTC. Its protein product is CASSLVGRGFYEQYF.

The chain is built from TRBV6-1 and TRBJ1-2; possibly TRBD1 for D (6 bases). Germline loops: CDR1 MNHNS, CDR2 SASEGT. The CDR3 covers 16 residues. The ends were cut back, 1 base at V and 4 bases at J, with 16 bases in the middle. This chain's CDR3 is CASSEGREAGAYGYTF. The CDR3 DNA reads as TGTGCCAGCAGTGAAGGGAGGGAGGCAGGGGCCTATGGCTACACCTTC.

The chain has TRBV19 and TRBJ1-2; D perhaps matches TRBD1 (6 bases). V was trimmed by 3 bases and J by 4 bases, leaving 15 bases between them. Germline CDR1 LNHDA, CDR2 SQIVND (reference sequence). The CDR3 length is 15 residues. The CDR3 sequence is CASSIRSDSSYGYTF. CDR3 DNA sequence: TGTGCCAGTAGTATTCGTTCGGACAGTTCCTATGGCTACACCTTC.

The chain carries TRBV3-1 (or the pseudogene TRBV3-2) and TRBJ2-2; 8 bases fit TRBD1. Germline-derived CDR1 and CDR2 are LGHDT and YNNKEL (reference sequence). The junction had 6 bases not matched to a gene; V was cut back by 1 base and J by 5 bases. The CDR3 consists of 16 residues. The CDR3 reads CASSQGQGADTGELFF. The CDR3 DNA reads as TGTGCCAGCAGCCAAGGCCAGGGGGCTGATACCGGGGAGCTGTTTTTT.

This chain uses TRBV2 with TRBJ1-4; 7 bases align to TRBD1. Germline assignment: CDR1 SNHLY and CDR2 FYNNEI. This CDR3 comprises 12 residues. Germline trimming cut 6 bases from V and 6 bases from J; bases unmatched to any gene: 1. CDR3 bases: TGTGCCAGCAGAGGGACAGATGAAAAACTGTTTTTT. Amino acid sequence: CASRGTDEKLFF. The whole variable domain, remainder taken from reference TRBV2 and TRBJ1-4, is EPEVTQTPSHQVTQMGQEVILRCVPISNHLYFYWYRQILGQKVEFLVSFYNNEISEKSEIFDDQFSVERPDGSNFTLKIRSTKLEDSAMYFCASRGTDEKLFFGSGTQLSVL.

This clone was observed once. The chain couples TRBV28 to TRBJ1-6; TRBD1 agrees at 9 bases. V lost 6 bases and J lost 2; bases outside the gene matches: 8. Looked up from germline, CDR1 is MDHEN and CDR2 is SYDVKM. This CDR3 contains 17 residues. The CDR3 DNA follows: TGTGCCAGCAGACTGGGGACAGGGACTCCCTATAATTCACCCCTCCACTTT. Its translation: CASRLGTGTPYNSPLHF.

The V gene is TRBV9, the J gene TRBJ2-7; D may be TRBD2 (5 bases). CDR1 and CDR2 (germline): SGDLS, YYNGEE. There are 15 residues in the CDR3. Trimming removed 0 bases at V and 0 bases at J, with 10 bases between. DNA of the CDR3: TGTGCCAGCAGCGTAGGGGTTGGGAGCTCCTACGAGCAGTACTTC. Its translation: CASSVGVGSSYEQYF.

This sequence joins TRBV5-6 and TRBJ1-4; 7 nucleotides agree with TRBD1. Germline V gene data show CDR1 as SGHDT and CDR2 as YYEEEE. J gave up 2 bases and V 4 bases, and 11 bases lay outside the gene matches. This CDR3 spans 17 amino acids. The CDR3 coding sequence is TGTGCCAGCAGCAGACAGGGAAGGTATTCGACTAATGAAAAACTGTTTTTT. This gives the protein CASSRQGRYSTNEKLFF. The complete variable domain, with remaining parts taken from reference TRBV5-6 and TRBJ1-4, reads DAGVTQSPTHLIKTRGQQVTLRCSPKSGHDTVSWYQQALGQGPQFIFQYYEEEERQRGNFPDRFSGHQFPNYSSELNVNALLLGDSALYLCASSRQGRYSTNEKLFFGSGTQLSVL.

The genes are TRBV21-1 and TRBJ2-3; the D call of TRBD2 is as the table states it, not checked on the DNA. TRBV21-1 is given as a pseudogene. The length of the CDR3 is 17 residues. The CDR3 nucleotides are TGTGCCAGCAGCCATACGGCGGTGGTAGCGGGCACAGATACGCAGTATTTT. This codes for CASSHTAVVAGTDTQYF.

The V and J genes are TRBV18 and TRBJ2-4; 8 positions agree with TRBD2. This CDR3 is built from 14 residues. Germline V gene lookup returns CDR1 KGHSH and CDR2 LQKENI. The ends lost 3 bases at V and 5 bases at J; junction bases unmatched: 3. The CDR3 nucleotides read TGTGCCAGCTCACCGGTTAGCGGGGAAAACATTCAGTACTTC. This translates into CASSPVSGENIQYF.

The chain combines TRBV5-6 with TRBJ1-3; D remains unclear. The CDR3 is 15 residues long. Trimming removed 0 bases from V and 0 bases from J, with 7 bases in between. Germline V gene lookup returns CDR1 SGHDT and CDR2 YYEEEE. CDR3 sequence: CASSLDPRSGNTIYF. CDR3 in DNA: TGTGCCAGCAGCTTGGACCCGCGCTCTGGAAACACCATATATTTT.

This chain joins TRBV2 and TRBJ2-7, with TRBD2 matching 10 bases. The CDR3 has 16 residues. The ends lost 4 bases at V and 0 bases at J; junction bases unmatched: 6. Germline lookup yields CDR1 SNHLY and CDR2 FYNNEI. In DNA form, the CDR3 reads TGTGCCAGCAGTGGGCCTAGCGGGAGCGGCTCCTACGAGCAGTACTTC. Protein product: CASSGPSGSGSYEQYF.

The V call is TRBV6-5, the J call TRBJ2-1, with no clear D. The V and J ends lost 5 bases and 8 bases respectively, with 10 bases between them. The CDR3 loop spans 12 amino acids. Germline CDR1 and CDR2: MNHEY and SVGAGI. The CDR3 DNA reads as TGTGCCAGCAGTACCCAAGTTCATGAGCAGTTCTTC. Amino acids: CASSTQVHEQFF.

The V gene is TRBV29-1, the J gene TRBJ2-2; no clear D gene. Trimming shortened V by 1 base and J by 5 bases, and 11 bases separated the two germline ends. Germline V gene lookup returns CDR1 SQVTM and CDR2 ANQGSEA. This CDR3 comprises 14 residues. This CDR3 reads CSVEVGRWTGELFF. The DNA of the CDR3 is TGCAGCGTTGAAGTTGGAAGGTGGACCGGGGAGCTGTTTTTT.

The CDR3 region has the DNA TGTGCCAGCAGTCCAGGTAATCAGCCCCAGCATTTT. Its translation: CASSPGNQPQHF. The chain couples TRBV12-3 or TRBV12-4 to TRBJ1-5; D not certain. The CDR3 has 12 amino acids. The V end was cut by 5 bases, the J end by 4 bases, with 6 bases between.

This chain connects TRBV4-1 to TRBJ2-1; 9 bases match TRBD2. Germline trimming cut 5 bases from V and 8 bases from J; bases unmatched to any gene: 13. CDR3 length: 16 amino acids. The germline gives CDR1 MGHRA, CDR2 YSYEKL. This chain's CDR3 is CASSIGGGRARYEQFF. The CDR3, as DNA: TGCGCCAGCAGCATCGGCGGCGGGAGGGCCAGGTATGAGCAGTTCTTC.

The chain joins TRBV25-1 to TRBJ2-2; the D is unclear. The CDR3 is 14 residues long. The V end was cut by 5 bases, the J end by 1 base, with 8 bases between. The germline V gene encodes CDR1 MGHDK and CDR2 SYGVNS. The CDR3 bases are TGTGCCAGCAGTAGGCCGGAGAACACCGGGGAGCTGTTTTTT. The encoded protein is CASSRPENTGELFF.

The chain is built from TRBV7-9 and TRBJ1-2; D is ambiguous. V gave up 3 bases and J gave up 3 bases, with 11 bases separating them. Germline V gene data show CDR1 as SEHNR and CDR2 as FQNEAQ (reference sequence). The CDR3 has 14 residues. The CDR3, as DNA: TGTGCCAGCAGCTTTCCAGAGTCCCACTATGGCTACACCTTC. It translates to CASSFPESHYGYTF.

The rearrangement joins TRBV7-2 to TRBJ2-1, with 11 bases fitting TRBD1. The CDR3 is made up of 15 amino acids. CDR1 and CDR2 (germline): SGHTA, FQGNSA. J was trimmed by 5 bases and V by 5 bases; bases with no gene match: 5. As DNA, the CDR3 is TGTGCCAGCAGCCCCGGGACAGGGGGTAACAATGAGCAGTTCTTC. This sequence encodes CASSPGTGGNNEQFF.

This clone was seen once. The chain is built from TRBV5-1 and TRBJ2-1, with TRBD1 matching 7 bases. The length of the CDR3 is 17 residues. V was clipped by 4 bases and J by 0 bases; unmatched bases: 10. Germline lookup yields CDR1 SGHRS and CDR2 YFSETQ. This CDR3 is CASSPKTGPSSYNEQFF. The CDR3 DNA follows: TGCGCCAGCAGCCCCAAGACAGGGCCCAGCTCCTACAATGAGCAGTTCTTC. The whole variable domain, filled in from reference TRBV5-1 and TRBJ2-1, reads KAGVTQTPRYLIKTRGQQVTLSCSPISGHRSVSWYQQTPGQGLQFLFEYFSETQRNKGNFPGRFSGRQFSNSRSEMNVSTLELGDSALYLCASSPKTGPSSYNEQFFGPGTRLTVL.

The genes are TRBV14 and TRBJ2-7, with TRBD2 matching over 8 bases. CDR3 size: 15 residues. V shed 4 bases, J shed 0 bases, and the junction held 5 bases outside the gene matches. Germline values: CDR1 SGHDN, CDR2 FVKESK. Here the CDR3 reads CASSLRGGSSYEQYF. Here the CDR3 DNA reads TGTGCCAGCAGCCTCCGGGGGGGGAGCTCCTACGAGCAGTACTTC.

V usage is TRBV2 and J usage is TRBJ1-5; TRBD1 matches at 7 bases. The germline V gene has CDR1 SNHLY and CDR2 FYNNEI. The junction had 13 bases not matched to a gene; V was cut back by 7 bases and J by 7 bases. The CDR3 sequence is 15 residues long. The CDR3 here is CASMKGSIGGQPQHF. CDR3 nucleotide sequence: TGTGCCAGCATGAAAGGGTCGATAGGGGGCCAGCCCCAGCATTTT.

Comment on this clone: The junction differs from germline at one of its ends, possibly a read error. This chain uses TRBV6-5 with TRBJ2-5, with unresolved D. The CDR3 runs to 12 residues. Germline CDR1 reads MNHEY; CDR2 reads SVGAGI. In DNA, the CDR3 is TGTGCCTGCAGGAGTAGCCAAGAGACCCAGTACTTC. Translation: CACRSSQETQYF.

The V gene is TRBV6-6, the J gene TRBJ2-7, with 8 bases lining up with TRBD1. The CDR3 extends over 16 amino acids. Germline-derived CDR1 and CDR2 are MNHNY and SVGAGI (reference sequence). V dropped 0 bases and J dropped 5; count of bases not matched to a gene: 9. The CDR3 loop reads CASSYSIPRGQDEQYF. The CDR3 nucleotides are TGTGCCAGCAGTTACTCAATCCCCAGGGGGCAGGACGAGCAGTACTTC.

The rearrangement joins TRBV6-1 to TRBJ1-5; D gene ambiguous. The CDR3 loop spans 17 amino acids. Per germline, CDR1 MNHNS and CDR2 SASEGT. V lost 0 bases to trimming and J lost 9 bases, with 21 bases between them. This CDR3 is CASSEAGLLGMPWPQHF. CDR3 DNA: TGTGCCAGCAGTGAAGCCGGGTTATTGGGGATGCCCTGGCCCCAGCATTTT.

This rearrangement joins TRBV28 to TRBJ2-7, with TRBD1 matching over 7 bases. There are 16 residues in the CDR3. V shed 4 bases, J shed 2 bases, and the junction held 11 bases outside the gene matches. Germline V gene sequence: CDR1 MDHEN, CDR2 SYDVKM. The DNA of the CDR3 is TGTGCCAGCAGTTCCCCCTCCGGACAGGTACCCTACGAGCAGTACTTC. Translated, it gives CASSSPSGQVPYEQYF.

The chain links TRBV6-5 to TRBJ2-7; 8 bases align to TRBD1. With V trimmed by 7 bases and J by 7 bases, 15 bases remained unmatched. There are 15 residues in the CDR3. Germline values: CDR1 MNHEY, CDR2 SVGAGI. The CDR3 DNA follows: TGTGCCAGCATCGAGGGCCCCCAGGGGGCGCAAGAGCAGTACTTC. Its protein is CASIEGPQGAQEQYF.

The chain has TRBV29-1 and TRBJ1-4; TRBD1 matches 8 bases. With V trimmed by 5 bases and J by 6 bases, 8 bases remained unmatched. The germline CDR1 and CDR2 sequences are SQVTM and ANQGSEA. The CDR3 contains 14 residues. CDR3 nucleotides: TGCAGCGTTTACCCACAGGGGGAAGATGAAAAACTGTTTTTT. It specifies CSVYPQGEDEKLFF.

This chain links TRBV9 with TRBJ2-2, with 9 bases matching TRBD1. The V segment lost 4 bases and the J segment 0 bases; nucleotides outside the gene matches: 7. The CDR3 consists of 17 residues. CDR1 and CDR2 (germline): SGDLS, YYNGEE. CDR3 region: CASSRLGQGPNTGELFF. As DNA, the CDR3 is TGTGCCAGCAGCCGCCTGGGACAGGGCCCGAACACCGGGGAGCTGTTTTTT. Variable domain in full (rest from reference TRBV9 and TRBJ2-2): DSGVTQTPKHLITATGQRVTLRCSPRSGDLSVYWYQQSLDQGLQFLIQYYNGEERAKGNILERFSAQQFPDLHSELNLSSLELGDSALYFCASSRLGQGPNTGELFFGEGSRLTVL.